This T cell receptor (beta chain) was documented in a study of T cell repertoires in cytomegalovirus infection. Study as a whole: Researchers turned to recently identified HLA-C-restricted CMV epitopes as well as well-studied HLA-B-restricted ones. Both CMV infection and a matching HLA type were indicated by public TCR beta signatures.

Notes on the study in general: The study identified carriers of CMV plus the relevant HLA from cumulative public TCR beta family frequency. The ex vivo response was dominated by HLA-C-restricted CMV-specific TCR beta clonotypes.

TCRdb re-derived calls from the reads in MiXCR, one entry per CDR3 protein. Of fewer than 900,000 distinct CDR3 sequences listed, around 29% are singletons. This clonotype has only a few counts. Its target is unknown. This receptor was taken from a human donor in good health (CMV status not recorded). Some clones in this sample may be carry-over from other donors' samples. The sequencing used cultured CD8+ T cells from PBMCs, collected from culture after CMV antigen stimulation.

The CDR3 region is CASRWTGGFTGELFF. DNA of the CDR3: TGTGCCAGTCGATGGACAGGGGGCTTCACCGGGGAGCTGTTTTTT. The chain combines TRBV27 with TRBJ2-2; TRBD1 matches 11 bases. This CDR3 is built from 15 residues. V shed 9 bases and J 4 bases; nucleotides not matched to a gene: 7. Looked up from germline, CDR1 is MNHEY and CDR2 is SMNVEV (reference sequence).